The next 8 T cell receptor beta chains were all read from a single sample in a study of blood T cell repertoires in COVID-19. Here immunoSEQ multiplex PCR was the method, and the copy in TCRdb shows in-frame clones only, minus some. The data contain just over 650,000 clones, about 90% of them seen just once; the ten biggest clones take up under 0.3%. The specimen sequenced was peripheral blood. The receptors derive from a woman aged 18-30 years with acute or convalescent COVID-19.

This clone has just one count. V is TRBV10-3 and J is TRBJ2-3, with D perhaps matching TRBD1 (5 bases). The CDR3 has 15 residues. V was clipped by 3 bases and J by 3 bases, with 13 bases between them. Germline CDR1 ENHRY, CDR2 SYGVKD. CDR3 in DNA: TGTGCCATCAGTGAAGGTCGGCAGGGAACAGATACGCAGTATTTT. It codes for CAISEGRQGTDTQYF.

This clone has only one observation. V usage is TRBV4-2 and J usage is TRBJ1-1, with no clear D. V shed 3 bases and J shed 3 bases, with 11 bases lying between them. The CDR3 spans 14 residues. CDR1 is LGHNA, CDR2 YNFKEQ, per germline. CDR3 nucleotides: TGTGCCAGCAGCCAGAGGGTGACCGACACTGAAGCTTTCTTT. Its translation is CASSQRVTDTEAFF.

The chain combines TRBV24-1 with TRBJ1-1; TRBD1 agrees at 7 bases. Trimming took 5 bases from V and 0 from J; bases not matched to a gene: 14. From germline, CDR1 is KGHDR and CDR2 SFDVKD. The CDR3 covers 18 residues. The CDR3 loop reads CATSVMTGRPWVNTEAFF. The CDR3 DNA sequence: TGTGCCACCAGTGTCATGACAGGGCGGCCCTGGGTGAACACTGAAGCTTTCTTT.

The V call is TRBV25-1, the J call TRBJ1-1, with TRBD1 as a possible D gene (5 bases). The CDR3 spans 16 residues. The V gene's germline CDR1 is MGHDK and CDR2 SYGVNS. V was trimmed by 0 bases and J by 3 bases, leaving 14 bases between them. The CDR3 coding sequence is TGTGCCAGCAGTGAATATTTTTCCGGCAGGGACACTGAAGCTTTCTTT. This gives the protein CASSEYFSGRDTEAFF.

V usage is TRBV27 and J usage is TRBJ1-5, with a weak D call TRBD1 (5 bases). Germline lookup yields CDR1 MNHEY and CDR2 SMNVEV (reference sequence). CDR3 size: 16 residues. Trimming left V 3 bases short and J 0 bases short, with 12 bases between. This chain's CDR3 is CASSFRGSLSNQPQHF. CDR3 nucleotide sequence: TGTGCCAGCAGTTTTAGGGGTTCCCTTAGCAATCAGCCCCAGCATTTT.

This sequence joins TRBV9 and TRBJ1-2; 9 positions match TRBD1. This CDR3 has 14 amino acids. The germline V gene has CDR1 SGDLS and CDR2 YYNGEE. V dropped 2 bases and J dropped 4; count of bases not matched to a gene: 3. The CDR3: CASSVGTGSYGYTF. DNA for the CDR3: TGTGCCAGCAGCGTTGGGACAGGGAGCTATGGCTACACCTTC.

This clone was picked up one time. Sequence at one end of the junction differs from germline and may be a read error. The rearrangement joins TRBV5-5 to TRBJ1-1; 8 nucleotides line up with TRBD1. Germline V gene sequence: CDR1 SGHKS, CDR2 YYEKEE (reference sequence). The CDR3 totals 14 residues. Written as DNA, the CDR3 is TGCGCGAGACAGGGGTTTAACATGAACACTGAAGCTTTCTTT. Its protein is CARQGFNMNTEAFF.

The chain combines TRBV2 with TRBJ1-1; 7 nucleotides agree with TRBD1. Germline trimming cut 7 bases from V and 0 bases from J; bases unmatched to any gene: 5. Germline V gene lookup returns CDR1 SNHLY and CDR2 FYNNEI. This CDR3 is 14 amino acids long. The CDR3 here is CASNPTGMNTEAFF. CDR3 in DNA: TGTGCCAGCAATCCGACAGGGATGAACACTGAAGCTTTCTTT.